This T cell receptor (beta chain) was profiled in a study of blood T cell repertoires in COVID-19. Study context: Acute and convalescent COVID-19 samples came from the United States, Italy and Spain. T cells, B-cell-depleted T cells, or PBMCs provided the cDNA or gDNA that served as material.

Only in-frame clones appear in the TCRdb table, and some are missing; sequencing was by immunoSEQ multiplex PCR. This table has roughly 76,000 clones, more than 85% appearing once. Clinical histories supplied by participants themselves formed the basis of cohort assignment. Germline CDR1 is MNHEY and CDR2 is SMNVEV (reference sequence). This CDR3 is 13 amino acids long. Trimming shortened V by 5 bases and J by 4 bases, and 11 bases separated the two germline ends. V is TRBV27 and J is TRBJ1-2; D gene unclear. The sample comprised PBMCs or T cells enriched from blood (not recorded which). The clonotype comes from a woman aged 45-60 years with acute COVID-19. CDR3 in DNA: TGTGCCAGCAGTCCCCGCGAGGGCTATGGCTACACCTTC. Translation: CASSPREGYGYTF.